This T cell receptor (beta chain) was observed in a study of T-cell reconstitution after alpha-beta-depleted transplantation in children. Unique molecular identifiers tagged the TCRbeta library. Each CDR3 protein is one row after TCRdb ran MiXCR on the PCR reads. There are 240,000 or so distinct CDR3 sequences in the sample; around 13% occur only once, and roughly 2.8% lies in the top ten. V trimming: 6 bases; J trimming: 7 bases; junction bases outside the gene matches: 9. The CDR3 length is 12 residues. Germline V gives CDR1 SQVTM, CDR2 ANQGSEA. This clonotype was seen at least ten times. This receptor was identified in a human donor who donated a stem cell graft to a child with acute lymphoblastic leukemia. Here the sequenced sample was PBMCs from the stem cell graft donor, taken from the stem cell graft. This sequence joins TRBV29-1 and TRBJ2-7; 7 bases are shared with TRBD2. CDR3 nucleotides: TGCAGCGTGCCTATTGGGGGAGGGGAGCAGTACTTC. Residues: CSVPIGGGEQYF.